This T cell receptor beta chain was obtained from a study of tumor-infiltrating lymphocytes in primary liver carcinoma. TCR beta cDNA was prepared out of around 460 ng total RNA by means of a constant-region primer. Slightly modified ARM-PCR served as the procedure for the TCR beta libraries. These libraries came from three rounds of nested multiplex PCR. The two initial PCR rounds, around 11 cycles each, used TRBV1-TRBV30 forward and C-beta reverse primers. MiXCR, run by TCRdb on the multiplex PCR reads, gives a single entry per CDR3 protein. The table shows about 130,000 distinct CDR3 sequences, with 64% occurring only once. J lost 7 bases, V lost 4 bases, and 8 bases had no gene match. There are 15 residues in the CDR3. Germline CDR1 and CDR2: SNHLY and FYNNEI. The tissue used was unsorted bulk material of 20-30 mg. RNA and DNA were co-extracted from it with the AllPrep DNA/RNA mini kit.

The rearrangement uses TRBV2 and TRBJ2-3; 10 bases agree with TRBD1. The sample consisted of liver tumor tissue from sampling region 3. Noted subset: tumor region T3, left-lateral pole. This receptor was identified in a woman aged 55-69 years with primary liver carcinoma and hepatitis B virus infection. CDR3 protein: CASSGQGAVGYTQYF. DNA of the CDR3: TGTGCCAGCAGTGGACAGGGGGCCGTTGGGTATACGCAGTATTTT.